One sample yielded the 13 T cell receptor beta chains listed below, sequenced in a study of ipilimumab plus nivolumab after autologous stem cell transplantation. Profiled with immunoSEQ multiplex PCR; TCRdb holds only in-frame clones, not every one. Of around 23,000 clones listed, just under 75% are singletons. The sample here was PBMCs, taken in a trial of ipilimumab plus nivolumab as post-transplant consolidation. All receptors derive from a male donor with diffuse large B-cell lymphoma.

The chain is built from TRBV25-1 and TRBJ2-7; the D gene is possibly TRBD1 (5 bases). Germline CDR1 MGHDK, CDR2 SYGVNS. The V end lost 7 bases, the J end lost 4 bases, and 14 bases lay between the germline ends. The CDR3 runs 13 residues. The CDR3 nucleotides read TGTGCCAGCATCGACAGCGTTGCATACGAGCAGTACTTC. Translated: CASIDSVAYEQYF.

This clone was seen more than once but under ten times. The V call is TRBV30, the J call TRBJ1-5; TRBD1 matches 7 bases. Germline V gene data show CDR1 as GTSNPN and CDR2 as SVGIG (reference sequence). V shed 5 bases, J shed 11 bases, and the junction held 15 bases outside the gene matches. The CDR3 is made up of 14 amino acids. The chain's CDR3 is CAWGLKGGRVAQHF. CDR3 coding DNA: TGTGCCTGGGGCTTGAAAGGGGGCCGGGTGGCCCAGCATTTT.

The V call is TRBV15, the J call TRBJ2-1, with unresolved D. Germline CDR1 is LNHNV and CDR2 is YYDKDF (reference sequence). This CDR3 has 15 residues. The V and J ends lost 0 bases and 0 bases respectively, with 6 bases between them. The DNA of the CDR3 is TGTGCCACCAGCAGAGATGATAGCTCCTACAATGAGCAGTTCTTC. Protein: CATSRDDSSYNEQFF. Drawing the rest from reference TRBV15 and TRBJ2-1, the complete variable domain is DAMVIQNPRYQVTQFGKPVTLSCSQTLNHNVMYWYQQKSSQAPKLLFHYYDKDFNNEADTPDNFQSRRPNTSFCFLDIRSPGLGDTAMYLCATSRDDSSYNEQFFGPGTRLTVL.

V and J are TRBV5-4 and TRBJ2-2; 10 positions agree with TRBD2. The CDR3 length is 18 residues. V gave up 4 bases and J gave up 4 bases; unmatched junction bases: 13. Germline CDR1 reads SGHNT; CDR2 reads YYREEE (reference sequence). The CDR3 sequence is CASSTPGLAGVSTGELFF. CDR3 DNA: TGTGCCAGCAGCACTCCCGGGCTAGCGGGGGTGTCCACCGGGGAGCTGTTTTTT.

The chain is built from TRBV19 and TRBJ2-2; 7 bases align to TRBD2. From germline, CDR1 is LNHDA and CDR2 SQIVND (reference sequence). The CDR3 sequence is 12 residues long. Germline trimming cut 7 bases from V and 8 bases from J; bases unmatched to any gene: 4. The DNA of the CDR3 is TGTGCCAGTAAGGTCGGGAGGGGGGAGCTGTTTTTT. Translation gives CASKVGRGELFF.

In its sample, this clone was seen a few times. The chain uses TRBV7-9 and TRBJ2-1; D gene uncertain. The CDR3 has 14 residues. Germline V gene data show CDR1 as SEHNR and CDR2 as FQNEAQ (reference sequence). The V end lost 2 bases, the J end lost 4 bases, and 9 bases lay between the germline ends. The CDR3 DNA reads as TGTGCCAGCAGCTTACTAGGCTCGTACAATGAGCAGTTCTTC. Residues: CASSLLGSYNEQFF.

V usage is TRBV2 and J usage is TRBJ2-2; tentative D call: TRBD1 (7 bases). Trimming shortened V by 8 bases and J by 7 bases, and 14 bases separated the two germline ends. The CDR3 totals 13 residues. Per the germline V gene, CDR1 is SNHLY and CDR2 is FYNNEI. Written as DNA, the CDR3 is TGTGCCAGCCGGAGGGGGCCCGGCGGGGAGCTGTTTTTT. Amino acid sequence: CASRRGPGGELFF.

This clone was seen more than once but under ten times. The chain has TRBV9 and TRBJ2-5, with 7 positions matching TRBD1. The CDR3 runs to 14 residues. Germline V gene data show CDR1 as SGDLS and CDR2 as YYNGEE. V shed 3 bases and J 5 bases; nucleotides not matched to a gene: 7. CDR3 in DNA: TGTGCCAGCAGCGGGGATGGGACAGTCGAGACCCAGTACTTC. It specifies CASSGDGTVETQYF.

This clone was detected only a few times. This chain connects TRBV7-9 to TRBJ2-6; D may be TRBD1 (6 bases). The V gene lost 5 bases and the J gene lost 4 bases, with 12 bases spanning the gap. This CDR3 has 15 amino acids. Germline-derived CDR1 and CDR2 are SEHNR and FQNEAQ (reference sequence). CDR3 DNA sequence: TGTGCCAGCAGCCCTCAGGGGACGGGGGCCAACGTCCTGACTTTC. This encodes CASSPQGTGANVLTF.

This clone was found a few times. The V gene is TRBV27, the J gene TRBJ2-1, with TRBD1 matching 8 bases. This CDR3 has 16 residues. Germline lookup yields CDR1 MNHEY and CDR2 SMNVEV (reference sequence). The trim removed 5 bases at V and 9 bases at J, leaving 15 bases unmatched. This CDR3 reads CASSPRQGRKRGEQFF. Here the CDR3 DNA reads TGTGCCAGCAGTCCCCGACAGGGGAGAAAGAGGGGTGAGCAGTTCTTC.

This clone was detected a few times. The CDR3 region has the DNA TGTGCCAGCAGCCAGGCGACAGTCAATCAGCCCCAGCATTTT. It yields the protein CASSQATVNQPQHF. V gene TRBV7-9 combines with J gene TRBJ1-5, with D possibly TRBD1 on 5 matching bases. Germline CDR1 reads SEHNR; CDR2 reads FQNEAQ (reference sequence). V was clipped by 5 bases and J by 3 bases, with 11 bases between them. The CDR3 is made up of 14 amino acids.

This sequence joins TRBV9 and TRBJ2-4; 8 bases agree with TRBD1. J was trimmed by 0 bases and V by 3 bases; bases with no gene match: 5. The V gene's germline CDR1 is SGDLS and CDR2 YYNGEE. The CDR3 runs to 16 residues. The CDR3 DNA reads TGTGCCAGCAGCGGCCGGGACAGGAAAGCCAAAAACATTCAGTACTTC. Its translation: CASSGRDRKAKNIQYF.

The V call is TRBV4-3, the J call TRBJ2-2; D not certain. The germline CDR1 and CDR2 sequences are LGHNA and YSLEER. V lost 3 bases to trimming and J lost 8 bases, with 7 bases between them. The CDR3 loop spans 12 amino acids. In DNA, the CDR3 is TGCGCCAGCAGCCACCAAGGGGGGGAGCTGTTTTTT. It encodes CASSHQGGELFF.